This T cell receptor (beta chain) was obtained from a study of blood T cell repertoires in COVID-19. Study as a whole: Material from acute and convalescent COVID-19 was sourced from the United States, Italy and Spain.

In the authors' workflow: Amplification of reference gene primers provided the estimated nucleated cell counts. The repertoire was sequenced with immunoSEQ multiplex PCR; TCRdb's copy has only in-frame clones and lacks some. D and trimming come from the DNA, and the V and J calls and clone size come from that table. The sample includes some 190,000 clones, around 85% seen only once; the top ten take 9.5% to 15%. CDR3 length: 12 residues. Germline V lookup: CDR1 MNHEY, CDR2 SMNVEV (reference sequence). V lost 11 bases and J 4 bases, leaving 12 bases between the germline ends. The chain couples TRBV27 to TRBJ1-5, with D hard to call. This sequence was found in a woman aged 45-65 years with acute or convalescent COVID-19. Sequencing was performed on peripheral blood. CDR3 coding DNA: TGTGCCTACGAGGGAGGGAATCAGCCCCAGCATTTT. Amino acid sequence: CAYEGGNQPQHF.